This TCR beta chain was captured in a study of response to subunit inactivated influenza vaccine. Points from the study as a whole: Authors suggested seasonal influenza vaccinations each recruit few new T cells.

The CDR3 sequence is 15 residues long. Germline assignment: CDR1 DFQATT and CDR2 SNEGSKA (reference sequence). About this clonotype: Its antigen remains unknown.

TCRdb itself ran the RT-PCR reads through MiXCR, one entry per CDR3 protein. In the table there are a few hundred thousand distinct CDR3 sequences, roughly 15% of which are singletons. The sequences come from PBMCs from blood, collected approximately 12 days after vaccination. J is TRBJ2-2 and V is TRBV20-1; 8 nucleotides match TRBD2. The source of this sequence is a man aged 50-59 years who received an inactivated influenza vaccine. CDR3 sequence reads: CSPSPMRGDTGELFF. In DNA, the CDR3 is TGCAGCCCTAGCCCTATGCGGGGGGACACCGGGGAGCTGTTTTTT.